This T cell receptor (beta chain) originates from a study of blood T cell repertoires in COVID-19 (dated by TCRdb to between 2020 and 2021). In the study overall: The collaborator samples originated in the United States, Italy and Spain and spanned the acute and convalescent phases of COVID-19. The prospective study material was composed of cDNA or gDNA derived from T cells, B-cell-depleted T cells, or PBMCs. Deeply sampled blood TCRbeta repertoires from subjects exposed to, actively infected with, or recovered from COVID-19 were included in the dataset. The repertoires were released in a freely available public database meant as a resource for research on the immune response to SARS-CoV-2. Samples were obtained from the ongoing ImmuneRACE study (first 160 participants) and from over 1,000 subjects provided by 6 global collaborators. A de-identified subject ID, COVID-19 status, age in years and sex were almost always included in the sample metadata. Where available, HLA class I and class II types were obtained from metadata supplied by the sample provider rather than from assay-based typing.

CDR1 and CDR2, per the germline V gene, are SGHTA and FQGTGA. From its cysteine to its phenylalanine, the CDR3 spans 13 amino acids. The only DNA kept is the CDR3, 39 bases in frame from the first base. The germline V end is reduced by 5 bases and the J end by 5 bases; junction bases left unmatched: 4. Participants in the prospective study were aged roughly 18 to 100 years, lived in 20 to 25 United States geographic areas, and enrolled through a virtual design. Cohort assignment in the prospective study relied on participant-reported clinical history from a screening survey and a study questionnaire. Mobile phlebotomists in the prospective study collected whole blood, serum and a nasopharyngeal or oropharyngeal swab from every participant. Over a 2-month period, participants in the prospective study had the option of providing additional blood draws and questionnaires. Before DNA extraction, prospective study blood samples were shipped either frozen or at room temperature.

Broader findings and caveats from the paper: Clinical and demographic metadata were provided uncurated, with the amount varying by source and participant.

TCRbeta CDR3 regions were amplified from genomic DNA by means of the immunoSEQ Assay, a bias-controlled multiplex PCR. Per the source publication's procedure: The number of nucleated cells in each sample was estimated from the amplification of reference gene primers within the assay. To quantify the absolute abundance of each unique TCRbeta CDR3 rearrangement, sequence reads were collapsed and filtered. For each sample, productive Simpson clonality was calculated as the square root of Simpson's diversity index over productive rearrangements. Entries here come from immuneACCESS through TCRdb and include only in-frame sequences with V and J called. Some clones fail to appear in such tables; in the studies checked, an unresolved V gene covers under half of the shortfall, and the cause of the remainder is unknown. V and J calls plus clone size are reproduced from that table; the DNA served to infer D and trimming. The sample table holds 200,000 or so clones, of which approximately 90% were seen once. The top ten constitute roughly 3% of the sample.

For this clone: Its antigen is not yet known. No base quality values were provided; no much bigger clone lies one nucleotide off.

This receptor was identified in a woman under 30 in a cohort exposed to, infected with or recovered from COVID-19 (not recorded which). The chain is encoded by TRBV7-3 joined to TRBJ1-1, and TRBD1 matches 8 of the central bases. The sequenced material came from PBMCs or T cells enriched from blood (not recorded which). The DNA sequence is as follows: TGTGCCAGCAGCCGGACAGGGAATACTGAAGCTTTCTTT. Its coded protein is CASSRTGNTEAFF.